This T cell receptor beta chain is drawn from a study of blood T cell repertoires in COVID-19. Overall study context: T cells, B-cell-depleted T cells, or PBMCs provided the cDNA or gDNA that served as material.

The sample holds one count of this clone. Profiling relied on immunoSEQ multiplex PCR, and the TCRdb table lists in-frame clones only, not all of them. The sample consists of around 160,000 clones, approximately 85% of them appearing once. The sequencing sample was made of peripheral blood. The TCR sequence derives from a woman aged 55-69 years with COVID-19, enrolled during active disease.

CDR3 amino acids: CASSRTGNTEAFF. The CDR3 DNA reads as TGTGCCAGCAGTCGGACAGGGAACACTGAAGCTTTCTTT. The chain carries TRBV6-2 or TRBV6-3 and TRBJ1-1, with 7 bases lining up with TRBD1. V lost 5 bases and J lost 1; bases outside the gene matches: 1. The CDR3 runs to 13 residues. Looked up from germline, CDR1 is MNHEY and CDR2 is SVGEGT.